The next 18 T cell receptor beta chains were all read from a single sample in a study of immune heterogeneity within non-small cell lung tumors. The template consisted of bulk tumor genomic DNA, with roughly 0.55 ug used per sample. Taken during surgery, several biopsies per primary tumor were spaced as far apart as possible within the tumor mass. Undergoing curative surgery were patients whose non-small cell lung cancer was untreated and newly diagnosed. CDR3 of TCR beta was amplified by multiplex PCR that used 32 V and 13 J primers. TCRdb re-derived calls from the multiplex PCR reads in MiXCR, one entry per CDR3 protein. The repertoire includes nearly 15,000 distinct CDR3 sequences, roughly 29% of them detected once, and 13% to 15% sits in the top ten. The sample comprised lung tumor tissue. Receptor source: a woman in her fifties or sixties with non-small cell lung cancer.

The rearrangement uses TRBV20-1 and TRBJ2-1; a possible D gene is TRBD1 (6 bases). This CDR3 has 13 residues. V was clipped by 8 bases and J by 0 bases, with 11 bases between them. Germline CDR1 DFQATT, CDR2 SNEGSKA (reference sequence). In nucleotides, the CDR3 is TGCAGTACGACAGGAGGCTCCTACAATGAGCAGTTCTTC. Translation: CSTTGGSYNEQFF.

This clonotype was observed many times. V and J are TRBV15 and TRBJ1-1, with TRBD1 identical over 8 bases. J gave up 8 bases and V 1 base, and 9 bases lay outside the gene matches. CDR1 and CDR2 (germline): LNHNV, YYDKDF (reference sequence). The CDR3 extends over 15 amino acids. The CDR3 DNA is TGTGCCACCAGCAGAGCCGGGACAGGAAGAGAAGAAGCTTTCTTT. The encoded protein is CATSRAGTGREEAFF.

This clonotype was observed a single time. The V and J genes are TRBV18 and TRBJ2-7, with a possible D match to TRBD2 (6 bases). The CDR3 contains 13 residues. V lost 6 bases, J lost 0 bases, and 9 bases lay in between. Germline CDR1 and CDR2: KGHSH and LQKENI. This chain's CDR3 is CASSPGLSYEQYF. CDR3 sequence (DNA): TGTGCCAGCTCGCCGGGACTCTCCTACGAGCAGTACTTC. The entire variable domain, with the rest obtained from reference TRBV18 and TRBJ2-7, is as follows: NAGVMQNPRHLVRRRGQEARLRCSPMKGHSHVYWYRQLPEEGLKFMVYLQKENIIDESGMPKERFSAEFPKEGPSILRIQQVVRGDSAAYFCASSPGLSYEQYFGPGTRLTVT.

The DNA of the CDR3 is TGTGCCAGCAGTTTCTTCGACGGGAGCTCCTATAATTCACCCCTCCACTTT. Its translation is CASSFFDGSSYNSPLHF. J is TRBJ1-6 and V is TRBV28; D gene uncertain. This CDR3 region has 17 residues. Trimming shortened V by 3 bases and J by 0 bases, and 12 bases separated the two germline ends. Looked up from germline, CDR1 is MDHEN and CDR2 is SYDVKM.

This clonotype was picked up many times. In DNA form, the CDR3 reads TGTGCCAGCAGCCCGGGACTAGCGTCCGATGAGCAGTTCTTC. It specifies CASSPGLASDEQFF. This sequence joins TRBV7-3 and TRBJ2-1, with 10 bases that match TRBD2. From germline, CDR1 is SGHTA and CDR2 FQGTGA. This CDR3 spans 14 amino acids. Germline trimming cut 5 bases from V and 8 bases from J; bases unmatched to any gene: 6.

This clonotype was picked up many times. The genes are TRBV19 and TRBJ1-2; 7 nucleotides align to TRBD1. The CDR3 has 14 amino acids. CDR1 LNHDA and CDR2 SQIVND come from the germline V gene (reference sequence). V gave up 7 bases and J gave up 4 bases; unmatched junction bases: 9. CDR3 region: CASTLRDSFYGYTF. In nucleotides, the CDR3 is TGTGCCAGTACCCTCCGGGACAGCTTCTATGGCTACACCTTC.

This clonotype was detected many times. The chain employs TRBV20-1 and TRBJ2-3; 8 nucleotides match TRBD2. J lost 3 bases, V lost 2 bases, and 13 bases had no gene match. The CDR3 is 17 residues long. The V gene's germline CDR1 is DFQATT and CDR2 SNEGSKA (reference sequence). As DNA, the CDR3 is TGCAGTGCTAGAAAAGACGGGAGGGTCAGGGTGACAGATACGCAGTATTTT. Translating it yields CSARKDGRVRVTDTQYF.

CDR3 in amino acids: CASSLNSNNEQFF. The CDR3 bases are TGTGCCAGCAGCTTAAACAGTAACAATGAGCAGTTCTTC. The chain has TRBV7-2 and TRBJ2-1; D uncertain. CDR1 SGHTA and CDR2 FQGNSA come from the germline V gene. This CDR3 region has 13 residues. With 2 bases removed from V and 5 bases from J, the gap between germline ends came to 7 bases.

In its sample, this clonotype is medium-sized. V gene TRBV20-1 combines with J gene TRBJ2-7; D not resolved. From germline, CDR1 is DFQATT and CDR2 SNEGSKA (reference sequence). This CDR3 is 14 amino acids long. V shed 0 bases and J shed 5 bases, with 14 bases lying between them. CDR3: CSARETVRMDEQYF. The CDR3 DNA is TGCAGTGCTAGAGAGACCGTCCGTATGGACGAGCAGTACTTC.

This clonotype appeared a single time. Without the conserved terminal phenylalanine or tryptophan, this CDR3 likely stems from a read error. The DNA is omitted, as the CDR3 cannot be located on it reliably, and the CDR3 follows TCRdb's listing. The chain couples TRBV15 to TRBJ2-3; TRBD1, the D gene given by the table, was not confirmed from the DNA. From its first to its last residue, the CDR3 has 17 amino acids. In germline, CDR1 is LNHNV, CDR2 YYDKDF (reference sequence). Here the CDR3 reads CATSRDPGGSYEQCFGP.

Ten or more counts support this clonotype. This sequence joins TRBV7-2 and TRBJ1-2; D gene ambiguous. This CDR3 has 17 amino acids. Germline CDR1 and CDR2: SGHTA and FQGNSA. V was cut by 1 base and J by 0 bases, with 15 bases left in between. DNA for the CDR3: TGTGCCAGCAGCTTAGTGTGGATGCAGCCTGCTAACTATGGCTACACCTTC. This gives the protein CASSLVWMQPANYGYTF.

This clonotype was counted ten times or more. V and J are TRBV29-1 and TRBJ2-7; the match to TRBD1 covers 10 bases. CDR1 SQVTM and CDR2 ANQGSEA come from the germline V gene. V gave up 7 bases and J gave up 4 bases; unmatched junction bases: 7. The length of the CDR3 is 13 residues. The chain's CDR3 is CSAWDRGLYEQYF. The CDR3 nucleotides read TGCAGCGCCTGGGACAGGGGACTTTACGAGCAGTACTTC.

The gene calls are TRBV15 and TRBJ1-6, with 8 nucleotides matching TRBD1. Trimming took 1 base from V and 10 from J; bases not matched to a gene: 6. CDR1 and CDR2 from the germline V gene are LNHNV and YYDKDF (reference sequence). The CDR3 contains 15 residues. The CDR3 DNA reads as TGTGCCACCAGCAGAGCCCGGACAGGGAGCTCACCCCTCCACTTT. It codes for CATSRARTGSSPLHF.

This clonotype is judged medium-sized. The rearrangement joins TRBV20-1 to TRBJ2-7, with 7 bases matching TRBD1. Germline V lookup: CDR1 DFQATT, CDR2 SNEGSKA (reference sequence). The CDR3 extends over 17 amino acids. Trimming removed 3 bases from V and 0 bases from J; junction bases left unmatched: 14. DNA for the CDR3: TGCAGTGCTAGTGGGTTGTCCGACAGGGCTTACTCCTACGAGCAGTACTTC. It translates to CSASGLSDRAYSYEQYF.

This clonotype was observed many times. V gene TRBV5-1 combines with J gene TRBJ2-3; TRBD1 or TRBD2 may be the D gene (5 bases each). The germline CDR1 and CDR2 sequences are SGHRS and YFSETQ. This CDR3 spans 14 amino acids. The V gene lost 2 bases and the J gene lost 4 bases, with 11 bases spanning the gap. The CDR3 sequence is CASSFWQGPDTQYF. CDR3 bases: TGCGCCAGCAGCTTTTGGCAGGGACCAGATACGCAGTATTTT.

This clonotype has ten or more counts. This chain uses TRBV4-2 with TRBJ2-1; 8 nucleotides align to TRBD2. The V gene's germline CDR1 is LGHNA and CDR2 YNFKEQ. V dropped 4 bases and J dropped 8; count of bases not matched to a gene: 7. The CDR3 has 14 amino acids. The CDR3 nucleotides read TGTGCCAGCAGCCCCTGGACTAGCTCGGATGAGCAGTTCTTC. This encodes CASSPWTSSDEQFF.

This clonotype was seen many times. The rearrangement uses TRBV28 and TRBJ1-1; TRBD1 is a possible D gene (5 bases). V lost 7 bases, J lost 3 bases, and 18 bases lay in between. Germline-derived CDR1 and CDR2 are MDHEN and SYDVKM. The CDR3 loop spans 15 amino acids. The CDR3 reads CASMIGGRTDTEAFF. Written as DNA, the CDR3 is TGTGCCAGCATGATTGGGGGGAGAACTGACACTGAAGCTTTCTTT.

This clonotype was seen ten or more times. V and J are TRBV6-1 and TRBJ1-5; TRBD1 agrees at 10 bases. Germline values: CDR1 MNHNS, CDR2 SASEGT. J gave up 4 bases and V 5 bases, and 5 bases lay outside the gene matches. The CDR3 has 15 residues. CDR3 residues: CASSPRDRGNQPQHF. CDR3 coding DNA: TGTGCCAGCAGTCCCCGGGACAGGGGAAATCAGCCCCAGCATTTT.